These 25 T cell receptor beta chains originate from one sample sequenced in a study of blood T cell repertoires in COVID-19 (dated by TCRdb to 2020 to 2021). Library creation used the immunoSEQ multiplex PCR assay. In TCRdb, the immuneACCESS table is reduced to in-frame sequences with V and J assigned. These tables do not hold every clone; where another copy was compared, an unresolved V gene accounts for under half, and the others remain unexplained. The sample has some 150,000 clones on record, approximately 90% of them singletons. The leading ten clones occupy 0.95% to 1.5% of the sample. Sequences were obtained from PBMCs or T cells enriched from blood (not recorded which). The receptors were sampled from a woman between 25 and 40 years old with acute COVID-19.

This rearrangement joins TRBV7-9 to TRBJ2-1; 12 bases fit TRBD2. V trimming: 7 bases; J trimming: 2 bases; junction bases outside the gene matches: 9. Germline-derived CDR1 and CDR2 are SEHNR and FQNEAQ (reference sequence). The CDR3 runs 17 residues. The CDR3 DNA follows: TGTGCCAGCACCAAGGGACTAGCGGGTTACGCCTACAATGAGCAGTTCTTC. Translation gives CASTKGLAGYAYNEQFF.

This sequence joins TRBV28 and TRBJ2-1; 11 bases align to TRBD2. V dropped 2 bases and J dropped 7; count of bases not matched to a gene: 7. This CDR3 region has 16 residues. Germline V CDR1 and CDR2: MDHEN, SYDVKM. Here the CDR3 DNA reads TGTGCCAGCAGTTTAAGTGGTAGCGGGAGGGCAAATGAGCAGTTCTTC. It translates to CASSLSGSGRANEQFF.

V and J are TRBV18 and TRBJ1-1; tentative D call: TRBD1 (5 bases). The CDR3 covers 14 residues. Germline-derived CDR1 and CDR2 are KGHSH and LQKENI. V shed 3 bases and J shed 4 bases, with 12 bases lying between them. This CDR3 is CASSPSDTFTEAFF. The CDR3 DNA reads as TGTGCCAGCTCACCTTCGGACACTTTCACTGAAGCTTTCTTT.

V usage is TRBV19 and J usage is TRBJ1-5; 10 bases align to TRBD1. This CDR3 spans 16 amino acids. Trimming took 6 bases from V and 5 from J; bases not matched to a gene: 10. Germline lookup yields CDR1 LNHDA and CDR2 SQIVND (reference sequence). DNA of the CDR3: TGTGCCAGTAGCGACCCGGGACAGGGGATCGATCAGCCCCAGCATTTT. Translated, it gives CASSDPGQGIDQPQHF.

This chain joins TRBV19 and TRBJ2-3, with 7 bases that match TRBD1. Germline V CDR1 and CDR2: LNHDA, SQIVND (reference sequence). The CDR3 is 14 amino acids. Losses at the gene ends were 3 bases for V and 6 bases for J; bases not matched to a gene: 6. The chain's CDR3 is CASSISQGSDTQYF. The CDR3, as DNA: TGTGCCAGTAGTATTTCACAGGGGAGCGATACGCAGTATTTT.

CDR3 protein: CASSPSAGAGYGYTF. CDR3 nucleotide sequence: TGTGCCAGCTCACCATCAGCAGGGGCTGGCTATGGCTACACCTTC. This sequence joins TRBV18 and TRBJ1-2, with D possibly matching TRBD1 (6 bases). The CDR3 covers 15 residues. The germline V gene has CDR1 KGHSH and CDR2 LQKENI. V dropped 2 bases and J dropped 4 bases, with 14 bases sitting between them.

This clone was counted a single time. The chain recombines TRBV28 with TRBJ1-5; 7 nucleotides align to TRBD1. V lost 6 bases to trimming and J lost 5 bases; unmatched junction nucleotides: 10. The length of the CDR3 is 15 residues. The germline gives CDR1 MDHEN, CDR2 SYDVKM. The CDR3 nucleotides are TGTGCCAGCAGCTACCTGACAGGGTCCCATCAGCCCCAGCATTTT. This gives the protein CASSYLTGSHQPQHF.

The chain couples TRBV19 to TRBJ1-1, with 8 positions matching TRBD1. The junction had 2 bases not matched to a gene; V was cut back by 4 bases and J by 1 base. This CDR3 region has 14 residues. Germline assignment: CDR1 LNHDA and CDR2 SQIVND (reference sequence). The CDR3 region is CASSRDRTNTEAFF. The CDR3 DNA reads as TGTGCCAGTAGTAGGGACAGGACGAACACTGAAGCTTTCTTT.

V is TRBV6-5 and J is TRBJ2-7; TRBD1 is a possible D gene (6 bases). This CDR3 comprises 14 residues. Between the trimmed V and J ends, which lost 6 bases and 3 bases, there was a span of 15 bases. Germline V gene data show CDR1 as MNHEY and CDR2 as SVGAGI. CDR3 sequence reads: CASSSRTGIYEQYF. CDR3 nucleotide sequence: TGTGCCAGCAGCTCCCGAACAGGGATCTACGAGCAGTACTTC.

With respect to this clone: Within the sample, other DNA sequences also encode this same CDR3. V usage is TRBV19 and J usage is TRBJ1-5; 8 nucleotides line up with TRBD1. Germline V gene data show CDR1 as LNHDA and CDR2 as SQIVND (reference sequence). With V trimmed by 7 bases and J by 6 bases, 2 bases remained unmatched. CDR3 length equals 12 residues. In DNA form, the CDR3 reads TGTGCCAGTAATCAGGGGGCTCAGCCCCAGCATTTT. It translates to CASNQGAQPQHF.

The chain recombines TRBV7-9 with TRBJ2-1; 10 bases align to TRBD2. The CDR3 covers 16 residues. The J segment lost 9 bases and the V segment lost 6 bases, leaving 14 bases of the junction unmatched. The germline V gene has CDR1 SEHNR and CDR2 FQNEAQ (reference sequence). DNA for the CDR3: TGTGCCAGCAGTTCCACTAGCGGGACAATGTGGGGTGAGCAGTTCTTC. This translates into CASSSTSGTMWGEQFF.

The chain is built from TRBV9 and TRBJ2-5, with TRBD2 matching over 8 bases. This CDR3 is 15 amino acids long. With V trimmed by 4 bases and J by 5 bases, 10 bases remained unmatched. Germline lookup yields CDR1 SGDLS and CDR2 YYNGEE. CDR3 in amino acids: CASSRRLAREETQYF. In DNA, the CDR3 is TGTGCCAGCAGCCGCAGACTAGCGCGTGAGGAGACCCAGTACTTC.

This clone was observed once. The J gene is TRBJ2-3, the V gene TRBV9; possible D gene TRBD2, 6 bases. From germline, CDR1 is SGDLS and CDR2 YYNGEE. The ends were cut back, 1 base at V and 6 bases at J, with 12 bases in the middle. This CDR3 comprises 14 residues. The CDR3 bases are TGTGCCAGCAGCGTACTGGATCGGGGGGATACGCAGTATTTT. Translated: CASSVLDRGDTQYF.

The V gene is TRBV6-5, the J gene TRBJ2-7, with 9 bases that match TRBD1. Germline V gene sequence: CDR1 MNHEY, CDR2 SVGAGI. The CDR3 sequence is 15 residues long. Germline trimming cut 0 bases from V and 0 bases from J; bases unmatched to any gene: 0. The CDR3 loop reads CASSYSDRGSYEQYF. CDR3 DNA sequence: TGTGCCAGCAGTTACTCGGACAGGGGCTCCTACGAGCAGTACTTC.

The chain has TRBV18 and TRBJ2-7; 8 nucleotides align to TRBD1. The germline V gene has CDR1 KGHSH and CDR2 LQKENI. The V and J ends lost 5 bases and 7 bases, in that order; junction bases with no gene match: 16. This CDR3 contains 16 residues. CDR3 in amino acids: CASSSATAGGRWEQYF. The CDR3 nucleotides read TGTGCCAGCTCATCAGCCACGGCAGGGGGCCGCTGGGAGCAGTACTTC.

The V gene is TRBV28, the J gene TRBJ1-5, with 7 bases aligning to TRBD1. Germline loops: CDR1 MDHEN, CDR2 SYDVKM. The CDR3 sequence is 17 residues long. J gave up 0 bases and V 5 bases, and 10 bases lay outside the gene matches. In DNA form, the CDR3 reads TGTGCCAGCAGTCGTACGAACAGGGGACCTAGCAATCAGCCCCAGCATTTT. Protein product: CASSRTNRGPSNQPQHF.

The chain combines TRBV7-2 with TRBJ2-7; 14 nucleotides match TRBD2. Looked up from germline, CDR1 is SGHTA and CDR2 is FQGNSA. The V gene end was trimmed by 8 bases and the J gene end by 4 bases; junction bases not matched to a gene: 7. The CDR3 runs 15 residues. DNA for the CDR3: TGTGCCAGCGGCGAGGGACTAGCGGGAGTGTACGAGCAGTACTTC. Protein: CASGEGLAGVYEQYF.

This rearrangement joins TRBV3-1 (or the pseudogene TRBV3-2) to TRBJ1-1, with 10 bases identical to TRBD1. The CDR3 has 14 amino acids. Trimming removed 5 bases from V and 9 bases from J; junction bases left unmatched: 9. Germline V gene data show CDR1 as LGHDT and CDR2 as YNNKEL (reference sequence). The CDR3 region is CASSGTGTGVQAFF. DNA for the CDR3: TGTGCCAGCAGCGGGACCGGGACAGGGGTTCAAGCTTTCTTT.

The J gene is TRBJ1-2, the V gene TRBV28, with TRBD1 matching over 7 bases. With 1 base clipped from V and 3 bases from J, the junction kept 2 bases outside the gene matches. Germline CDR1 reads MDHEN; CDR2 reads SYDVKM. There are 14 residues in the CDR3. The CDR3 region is CASSLSDRDYGYTF. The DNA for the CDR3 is TGTGCCAGCAGTTTATCCGACAGGGACTATGGCTACACCTTC.

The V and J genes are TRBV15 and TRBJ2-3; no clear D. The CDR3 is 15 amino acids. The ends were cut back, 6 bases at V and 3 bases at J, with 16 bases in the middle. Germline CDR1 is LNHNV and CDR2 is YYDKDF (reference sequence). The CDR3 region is CATRAEARPTDTQYF. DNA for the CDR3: TGTGCCACCAGAGCAGAGGCCCGACCAACAGATACGCAGTATTTT.

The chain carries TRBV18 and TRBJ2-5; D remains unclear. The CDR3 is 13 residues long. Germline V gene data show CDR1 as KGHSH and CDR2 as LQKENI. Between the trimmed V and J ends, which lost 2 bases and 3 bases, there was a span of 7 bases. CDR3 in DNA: TGTGCCAGCTCACCAGGCAGAAAAGAGACCCAGTACTTC. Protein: CASSPGRKETQYF.

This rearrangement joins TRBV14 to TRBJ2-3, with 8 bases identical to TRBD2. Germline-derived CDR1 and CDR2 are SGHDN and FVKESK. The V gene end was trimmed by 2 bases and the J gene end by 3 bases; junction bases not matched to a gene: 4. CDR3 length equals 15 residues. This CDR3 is CASSQFPGGTDTQYF. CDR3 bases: TGTGCCAGCAGCCAATTCCCGGGAGGGACAGATACGCAGTATTTT.

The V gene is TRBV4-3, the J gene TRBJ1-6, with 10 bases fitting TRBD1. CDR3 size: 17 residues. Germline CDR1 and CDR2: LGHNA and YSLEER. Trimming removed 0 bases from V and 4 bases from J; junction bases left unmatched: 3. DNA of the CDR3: TGCGCCAGCAGCCAAGACGGGGGACAGGGGTATAATTCACCCCTCCACTTT. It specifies CASSQDGGQGYNSPLHF.

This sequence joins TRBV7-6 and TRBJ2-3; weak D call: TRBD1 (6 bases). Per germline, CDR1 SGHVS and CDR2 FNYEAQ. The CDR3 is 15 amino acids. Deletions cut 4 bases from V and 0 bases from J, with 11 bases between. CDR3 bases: TGTGCCAGCAGCTCGACCGGGACAAGCACAGATACGCAGTATTTT. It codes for CASSSTGTSTDTQYF.

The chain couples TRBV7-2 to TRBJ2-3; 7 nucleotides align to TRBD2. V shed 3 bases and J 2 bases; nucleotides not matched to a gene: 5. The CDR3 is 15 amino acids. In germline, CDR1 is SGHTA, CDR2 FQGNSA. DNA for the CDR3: TGTGCCAGCAGCTTGCAGCGGGGCATCACAGATACGCAGTATTTT. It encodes CASSLQRGITDTQYF.